A single T cell receptor (beta chain) is shown here with its context. Its antigen is unidentified. The data were obtained in a study of graft-versus-host responses after intestinal transplantation. From germline, CDR1 is SGHRS and CDR2 YFSETQ. The CDR3 spans 16 residues. Trimming removed 5 bases from V and 3 bases from J; junction bases left unmatched: 8. Produced via immunoSEQ multiplex PCR; TCRdb's table is partial and in-frame only. The sample shows tens of thousands of clones, less than 95% of them seen only once. The rearrangement uses TRBV5-1 and TRBJ1-6; 7 bases are a match to TRBD1. The TCR sequence derives from a human donor who was the organ donor for an intestinal transplant. The sequencing here drew on unstimulated CD4+ T cells sorted from spleen or lymph node cells, taken before transplant. CDR3: CASSSGGLSYNSPLHF. The CDR3 DNA is TGCGCCAGCAGTTCAGGGGGATTGAGCTATAATTCACCCCTCCACTTT.